Presented here are 14 T cell receptor beta chains from one specimen sequenced in a study of shared clonotypes between healthy human individuals (dated by TCRdb to about 2020). The method was the immunoSEQ multiplex PCR assay. Drawn from immuneACCESS, this table holds only the in-frame rearrangements with V and J called that TCRdb kept. Clones are partly lost; checked studies trace under half to an unresolved V gene and leave the rest unexplained. The sample table records approximately 810,000 clones; about 92% of these occur just once. The ten largest clonotypes hold nearly 25% of the sample. CD8 naive samples consisted of CD45RO-negative cells that were positively selected for CCR7, yielding a CD45RA+CCR7+ population without TemRA cells. The sample taken for sequencing was naive CD8+ T cells sorted from blood. Sample cell subset or site, as interpreted from the label and publication: CD45RA+CCR7+. The receptors come from a man in his thirties or forties in good health.

This sequence joins TRBV7-9 and TRBJ2-7; D gene ambiguous. V was shortened by 5 bases and J by 3 bases, with 14 bases between the two germline ends. Germline CDR1 and CDR2: SEHNR and FQNEAQ (reference sequence). The CDR3 has 14 residues. CDR3: CASSPDTRFYEQYF. The DNA for the CDR3 is TGTGCCAGCAGCCCAGACACGCGGTTCTACGAGCAGTACTTC.

The rearrangement uses TRBV27 and TRBJ2-5, with TRBD2 as a possible D gene (6 bases). V was trimmed by 3 bases and J by 0 bases, leaving 8 bases between them. Germline CDR1 MNHEY, CDR2 SMNVEV (reference sequence). CDR3 length: 14 amino acids. For the CDR3, the DNA is TGTGCCAGCAGTTTTGCTAGCGACCAAGAGACCCAGTACTTC. This sequence encodes CASSFASDQETQYF.

The chain employs TRBV6-1 and TRBJ2-3, with D uncertain. Germline CDR1 MNHNS, CDR2 SASEGT. V shed 0 bases and J shed 1 base, with 17 bases lying between them. The CDR3 is made up of 18 amino acids. The CDR3: CASSEAYYSPSRTDTQYF. The CDR3 DNA reads TGTGCCAGCAGTGAAGCGTATTACAGCCCCTCCCGCACAGATACGCAGTATTTT.

For the CDR3, the DNA is TGTGCCAGCAGCTTGGCCTTAACCCAAGAGACCCAGTACTTC. Its protein product is CASSLALTQETQYF. The rearrangement uses TRBV5-6 and TRBJ2-5; D remains ambiguous. CDR1 is SGHDT, CDR2 YYEEEE, per germline. The CDR3 covers 14 residues. Trimming shortened V by 0 bases and J by 1 base, and 7 bases separated the two germline ends.

This chain links TRBV29-1 with TRBJ2-7; TRBD2 aligns across 8 bases. This CDR3 has 14 amino acids. J was trimmed by 2 bases and V by 6 bases; bases with no gene match: 9. Germline V gives CDR1 SQVTM, CDR2 ANQGSEA. DNA for the CDR3: TGCAGCGTAGTCTGGGCGGGAGGACCCTACGAGCAGTACTTC. Amino acid sequence: CSVVWAGGPYEQYF.

The chain carries TRBV5-4 and TRBJ2-2; D is unclear. The CDR3 consists of 13 residues. CDR1 SGHNT and CDR2 YYREEE come from the germline V gene (reference sequence). Trimming removed 0 bases at V and 7 bases at J, with 7 bases between. In DNA, the CDR3 is TGTGCCAGCAGCTTGGGAGTAGTCGGGGAGCTGTTTTTT. It specifies CASSLGVVGELFF.

The gene calls are TRBV13 and TRBJ2-7; 12 nucleotides match TRBD2. Germline lookup yields CDR1 PRHDT and CDR2 FYEKMQ (reference sequence). With 4 bases clipped from V and 7 bases from J, the junction kept 8 bases outside the gene matches. The CDR3 has 15 amino acids. CDR3 nucleotides: TGTGCCAGCAGCTCCCTAGCGGGAGGGCCCAGGGAGCAGTACTTC. As protein: CASSSLAGGPREQYF.

The chain employs TRBV27 and TRBJ2-7; 7 nucleotides agree with TRBD2. This CDR3 is built from 12 residues. Germline values: CDR1 MNHEY, CDR2 SMNVEV (reference sequence). The ends lost 10 bases at V and 2 bases at J; junction bases unmatched: 5. The CDR3, as DNA: TGTGCCACTGGACTAGTACCCTACGAGCAGTACTTC. This sequence encodes CATGLVPYEQYF.

This chain uses TRBV19 with TRBJ2-1; 9 positions agree with TRBD2. The germline V gene has CDR1 LNHDA and CDR2 SQIVND (reference sequence). With V trimmed by 4 bases and J by 4 bases, 5 bases remained unmatched. The CDR3 totals 15 residues. The CDR3 loop is CASSRPTSGYNEQFF. The CDR3 nucleotides read TGTGCCAGTAGTAGGCCGACTAGCGGTTACAATGAGCAGTTCTTC.

The V gene is TRBV2, the J gene TRBJ2-7; D is perhaps TRBD2 (5 bases). Per germline, CDR1 SNHLY and CDR2 FYNNEI. CDR3 length: 15 amino acids. Trimming removed 1 base from V and 2 bases from J, with 12 bases in between. The CDR3 bases are TGTGCCAGCAGTGAAGGACCGGGAAATCCCTACGAGCAGTACTTC. This gives the protein CASSEGPGNPYEQYF.

This clone was counted a single time. The rearrangement uses TRBV28 and TRBJ1-5, with 7 nucleotides matching TRBD1. This CDR3 has 17 amino acids. The ends lost 2 bases at V and 9 bases at J; junction bases unmatched: 16. Germline values: CDR1 MDHEN, CDR2 SYDVKM. In DNA form, the CDR3 reads TGTGCCAGCAGTTTAAGAGGGGGCGGTGGGTCCCGGTTGCCCCAGCATTTT. Translating it yields CASSLRGGGGSRLPQHF.

This chain joins TRBV7-9 and TRBJ2-3, with D maybe TRBD2 (6 bases). This CDR3 spans 17 amino acids. V shed 3 bases and J shed 2 bases, with 18 bases lying between them. Germline V gene data show CDR1 as SEHNR and CDR2 as FQNEAQ (reference sequence). The CDR3 bases are TGTGCCAGCAGCTTCCTTAGGGAGGCCAGCGTCACAGATACGCAGTATTTT. Protein sequence: CASSFLREASVTDTQYF. The full variable domain, with the rest looked up from reference TRBV7-9 and TRBJ2-3, is DTGVSQNPRHKITKRGQNVTFRCDPISEHNRLYWYRQTLGQGPEFLTYFQNEAQLEKSRLLSDRFSAERPKGSFSTLEIQRTEQGDSAMYLCASSFLREASVTDTQYFGPGTRLTVL.

V and J are TRBV7-9 and TRBJ2-1, with TRBD1 matching over 8 bases. Germline-derived CDR1 and CDR2 are SEHNR and FQNEAQ (reference sequence). V lost 3 bases, J lost 8 bases, and 6 bases stayed unmatched. The CDR3 spans 14 residues. This chain's CDR3 is CASSLVGQGHEQFF. CDR3 DNA: TGTGCCAGCAGCTTGGTCGGACAGGGACATGAGCAGTTCTTC.

The chain carries TRBV27 and TRBJ2-1, with 11 bases fitting TRBD2. Germline-derived CDR1 and CDR2 are MNHEY and SMNVEV (reference sequence). J gave up 0 bases and V 5 bases, and 9 bases lay outside the gene matches. The CDR3 is made up of 18 amino acids. The CDR3 bases are TGTGCCAGCAGTCCGGGACTAGCGGAACTTAGCTCCTACAATGAGCAGTTCTTC. Its translation is CASSPGLAELSSYNEQFF.